This T cell receptor beta chain was retrieved from a study of T cell repertoires in cytomegalovirus infection. Study overall: Through public TCR beta signatures, both CMV infection and matching HLA type were indicated. Study-level points and caveats: Based on cumulative public TCR beta family frequency, carriers of CMV plus the relevant HLA were identified.

Germline CDR1 and CDR2: SGHNT and YYREEE (reference sequence). V was pared by 4 bases and J by 0 bases, with 11 bases between. The CDR3 spans 14 residues. This clonotype was detected only a few times. Its specificity is not known. TCRdb re-derived calls from the reads in MiXCR, one entry per CDR3 protein. The data show roughly 500,000 distinct CDR3 sequences, roughly a third seen once. The chain joins TRBV5-4 to TRBJ2-7, with D tentatively TRBD1 (5 bases). Sequencing used cultured PBMCs, obtained from culture after CMV antigen stimulation. The clonotype originates from a human donor in good health (CMV status not recorded). Some clones in this sample may be carry-over from other donors' samples. The CDR3 DNA reads TGTGCCAGCAGCCGAACAGGTAGCTCCTACGAGCAGTACTTC. Encoded protein: CASSRTGSSYEQYF.